A selection of T cell receptor beta chains follows, all from one sample in a study of CD8 T cells in Susac syndrome. Each CDR3 protein gets one entry after TCRdb re-called the immunoSEQ multiplex PCR reads with MiXCR. The data contain about 130,000 distinct CDR3 sequences, approximately 94% of them singletons. What was sequenced was CD4+ T cells from PBMCs. These receptors were taken from a human donor with multiple sclerosis. The CDR3 runs from the conserved cysteine through the conserved F or W. Fields, in order: V gene, CDR3 length, D gene, J gene, clone size, CDR3 DNA, CDR3 protein. The D gene is left open where the match is weak. The listing skips clone size in some rows; elsewhere it reads once, few, many or a size class.

TRBV12-3/TRBV12-4	13	TRBD1	TRBJ1-2	once	TGTGCCAGCAGTTGGGGACAGGGGGGAGCTTGCACCTTC	CASSWGQGGACTF
TRBV5-1	13	-	TRBJ1-2	-	TGCGCCAGCACCCCCGGGGAACGCTATGGCTACACCTTC	CASTPGERYGYTF
TRBV20-1	12	-	TRBJ1-1	-	TGCAGTGCGGGGTCGGGAGGCACTGAAGCTTTCTTT	CSAGSGGTEAFF
TRBV3-1	14	TRBD2	TRBJ2-7	-	TGTGCCAGCAGCCTTACTAGCGGGGCCTACGAGCAGTACTTC	CASSLTSGAYEQYF
TRBV27	14	-	TRBJ2-3	-	TGTGCCAGCAGTTCCCTCGAGGGGACAGATACGCAGTATTTT	CASSSLEGTDTQYF
TRBV6-5	12	TRBD1	TRBJ2-5	-	TGTGCCAGCAGTTGGGACAGGGAGACCCAGTACTTC	CASSWDRETQYF
TRBV6-2/TRBV6-3	12	-	TRBJ2-6	-	TGTGCCAGCTGTTCTGGGGCCAACGTCCTGACTTTC	CASCSGANVLTF
TRBV7-8	14	-	TRBJ2-3	-	TGTGCCAGCACCTCCATGTACAGCACAGATACGCAGTATTTT	CASTSMYSTDTQYF
TRBV29-1	11	TRBD1	TRBJ1-3	-	TGCAGCGGGGGACAGGGGGACACCATATATTTT	CSGGQGDTIYF
TRBV6-5	15	-	TRBJ2-2	-	TGTGCCAGCAGTTGGGACAACCGGAACACCGGGGAGCTGTTTTTT	CASSWDNRNTGELFF
TRBV7-9	16	-	TRBJ2-5	once	TGTGCCAGCAGCCTGGCCCCTAGCCACGGAGGAGGGACCCAGTACTTC	CASSLAPSHGGGTQYF
TRBV4-1	18	TRBD1	TRBJ1-1	-	TGCGCCAGCAGCCTCCTCCCCAGGACAGGGGGCGCGAGCACTGAAGCTTTCTTT	CASSLLPRTGGASTEAFF
TRBV20-1	13	-	TRBJ1-1	-	TGCAGTGCTAGAGAACGGGGCAATGGTGAAGCTTTCTTT	CSARERGNGEAFF